The source of this TCR beta chain is a study of long-term antiretroviral therapy in people with HIV. General study points: ART adherence, viral resistance and therapy changes went undocumented. CDR3 lengths in HIV samples spanned a narrower range than controls. Pre-ART expanded TRB clones stayed dominant throughout, though often decreasing after ART.

As to this clone: Its antigen is undetermined.

Germline-derived CDR1 and CDR2 are MDHEN and SYDVKM. The CDR3 is 15 residues long. Trimming shortened V by 3 bases and J by 0 bases, and 10 bases separated the two germline ends. Run at survey level, the immunoSEQ assay was version v3.0. Clones were read by immunoSEQ multiplex PCR, and TCRdb kept only the in-frame ones, dropping some. The table records some 16,000 clones, roughly 84% of them present only once. The material sequenced was unsorted PBMCs, taken 0.5 years after starting antiretroviral therapy. The TCR comes from a woman aged 40 to 50 with HIV. J is TRBJ2-3 and V is TRBV28; no reliable D call. CDR3 DNA sequence: TGTGCCAGCAGTTTGGACGGACCCAGCACAGATACGCAGTATTTT. This codes for CASSLDGPSTDTQYF.